This is a list of T cell receptor beta chains from one sample in a study of blood T cell repertoires in COVID-19. Assay: immunoSEQ multiplex PCR; the TCRdb copy retains only in-frame clones and omits some. The profile shows about 160,000 clones, about 80% of them singletons. Input material: PBMCs or T cells enriched from blood (not recorded which). All receptors come from a woman aged 55-75 years who had recovered from COVID-19. Both conserved end residues are part of each CDR3. Each record gives: CDR3 DNA, CDR3 protein, V gene, D gene, clone size, J gene. The D gene is left open where the match is weak. A clone size is listed for some rows: how often the clone was seen (once, few, many), or a class if it is expanded.

TGTGCCAGCAGTTCACCCAAGCAGGGGTTTAATTCACCCCTCCACTTT	CASSSPKQGFNSPLHF	TRBV27	-	-	TRBJ1-6
TGTGCCAGCAGTAGAGGACAGCAAGAGACCCAGTACTTC	CASSRGQQETQYF	TRBV6-5	-	-	TRBJ2-5
TGCGCCAGCAGTGATGCGGGGAGCTATGGCTACACCTTC	CASSDAGSYGYTF	TRBV10-2	-	-	TRBJ1-2
TGTGCCAGCAGTGAAGACCAGGGGTATAATTCACCCCTCCACTTT	CASSEDQGYNSPLHF	TRBV6-1	-	-	TRBJ1-6
TGTGCCAGTAGTTGGGACAGGGCCAACACTGAAGCTTTCTTT	CASSWDRANTEAFF	TRBV19	TRBD1	-	TRBJ1-1
TGTGCCAGCAGTTTTAGGACAGGGGTTGAAGCTTTCTTT	CASSFRTGVEAFF	TRBV27	TRBD1	few	TRBJ1-1
TGTGCCAGCAGCTTACTCCCCCCGGGACAGGGCTTCTATGGCTACACCTTC	CASSLLPPGQGFYGYTF	TRBV7-3	TRBD1	-	TRBJ1-2
TGTGCCAGCTCACCGGGGCGGGAAACTGGAAACACCATATATTTT	CASSPGRETGNTIYF	TRBV18	-	-	TRBJ1-3
TGTGCCAGCAGCTTAGGTGGAGGAGGCCACACAGATACGCAGTATTTT	CASSLGGGGHTDTQYF	TRBV7-7	-	-	TRBJ2-3
TGTGCCAGCAGCGTAGATCCCGCAGGGGGCAGTGGAAACACCATATATTTT	CASSVDPAGGSGNTIYF	TRBV9	TRBD1	-	TRBJ1-3
TGTGCCAGCAGCCTACAGGGCCTGAACACTGAAGCTTTCTTT	CASSLQGLNTEAFF	TRBV2	-	-	TRBJ1-1
TGTGCCAGCAGCTTCGGGACAGGGGGCAAGAACGGGGAGCTGTTTTTT	CASSFGTGGKNGELFF	TRBV5-8	TRBD1	-	TRBJ2-2
TGTGCCAGCAGCTTGGGGCGGGACAGGGCATATCAGCCCCAGCATTTT	CASSLGRDRAYQPQHF	TRBV5-8	TRBD1	-	TRBJ1-5
TGTGCCAGCAGTGAGGACAGGGGAGCTACAGATACGCAGTATTTT	CASSEDRGATDTQYF	TRBV2	TRBD1	-	TRBJ2-3
TGTGCCAGCAGCCCGGCCGGGGGGAACACTGAAGCTTTCTTT	CASSPAGGNTEAFF	TRBV9	-	once	TRBJ1-1
TGTGCCAGCAGGCAGACTGTCAATGAGCAGTTCTTC	CASRQTVNEQFF	TRBV2	-	once	TRBJ2-1
TGCAGCGTTGAAGGGCTAGCGGGGATAAACACCGGGGAGCTGTTTTTT	CSVEGLAGINTGELFF	TRBV29-1	TRBD2	few	TRBJ2-2
TGTGCCAGCAGCGCATCCCCGCAGGGGGCGCGTACTGAAGCTTTCTTT	CASSASPQGARTEAFF	TRBV9	TRBD1	once	TRBJ1-1
TGCGCCAGCAGCTGGAATTCCGGGACAGGGAGTAACTATGGCTACACCTTC	CASSWNSGTGSNYGYTF	TRBV5-1	TRBD1	few	TRBJ1-2
TGTGCTAGTGGTTCGGTGGGGGGGCGGCGTCAGTACTTC	CASGSVGGRRQYF	TRBV12-5	-	-	TRBJ2-4
TGTGCCAGCAGCATGCAGTGGGCCAATAACTATGGCTACACCTTC	CASSMQWANNYGYTF	TRBV9	-	-	TRBJ1-2
TGTGCCAGCGGTCTAGGGGGCTGGGATGGCTACACCTTC	CASGLGGWDGYTF	TRBV12-3/TRBV12-4	TRBD1	-	TRBJ1-2
TGTGCCAGCAGACTTCGGACAGGAGACTACAATGAGCAGTTCTTC	CASRLRTGDYNEQFF	TRBV5-5	TRBD1	-	TRBJ2-1
TGTGCCAGCAACGGAGATTTTGGCAATCAGCCCCAGCATTTT	CASNGDFGNQPQHF	TRBV2	-	-	TRBJ1-5
TGTGCCAGCACCGAAGGCCCAAAGAGGACAGATACGCAGTATTTT	CASTEGPKRTDTQYF	TRBV6-5	-	many	TRBJ2-3
TGTGCCAGCAGTTCCCCGGGGGTGGGTGTTAGGAACACCATATATTTT	CASSSPGVGVRNTIYF	TRBV28	-	once	TRBJ1-3
TGTGCCAGCAGGCCGACTGAGACCTACGAGCAGTACTTC	CASRPTETYEQYF	TRBV6-5	-	-	TRBJ2-7
TGTGCCACCAGTGATTTAACCAGCTATGGCTACACCTTC	CATSDLTSYGYTF	TRBV24-1	-	-	TRBJ1-2
TGTGCCAGCAGCCAATTTCGGTCCACTGAAGCTTTCTTT	CASSQFRSTEAFF	TRBV3-1/TRBV3-2	-	few	TRBJ1-1
TGTGCCAGTAAAGTGGGGACAGGGAACTACGAGCAGTACTTC	CASKVGTGNYEQYF	TRBV19	TRBD1	-	TRBJ2-7
TGTGCCAGCAGTGGTGGGACACCTTTCTCCTATGGCTACACCTTC	CASSGGTPFSYGYTF	TRBV2	-	-	TRBJ1-2
TGCGCCAGCAGCTTCTCAGGGGGCAGTAATGAAAAACTGTTTTTT	CASSFSGGSNEKLFF	TRBV5-1	TRBD1	-	TRBJ1-4
TGTGCCAGCAGCTCGGACAGGGGCCTGGGCACAGATACGCAGTATTTT	CASSSDRGLGTDTQYF	TRBV7-2	TRBD1	-	TRBJ2-3
TGTGCCAGTAGTATTTTCAGGGGCGAGACCCAGTACTTC	CASSIFRGETQYF	TRBV19	-	-	TRBJ2-5
TGTGCCAGCGCCCGGGACAACTACGAGCAGTACTTC	CASARDNYEQYF	TRBV9	-	-	TRBJ2-7
TGTGCCAGCAGACCAAGGACAGGGGCGGAAGAGACCCAGTACTTC	CASRPRTGAEETQYF	TRBV27	TRBD1	-	TRBJ2-5
TGTGCCAGCAGCCCGAGCCCAACCACTAGCGGGCGAACCTACGAGCAGTACTTC	CASSPSPTTSGRTYEQYF	TRBV3-1/TRBV3-2	TRBD2	once	TRBJ2-7
TGTGCCAGCAGCGTAACCCCCACAGGGGCCACTGAAGCTTTCTTT	CASSVTPTGATEAFF	TRBV9	TRBD1	-	TRBJ1-1
TGTGCCAGCAGTGATCGGACAGGTAGCCATACGCAGTATTTT	CASSDRTGSHTQYF	TRBV6-1	TRBD1	-	TRBJ2-3
TGCGCCAGCAGTCGACAGGGGGGCAATCAGCCCCAGCATTTT	CASSRQGGNQPQHF	TRBV5-1	TRBD1	-	TRBJ1-5
TGTGCCAGCAGTGAAGCTCCCAATGACAGGCTCTATGGCTACACCTTC	CASSEAPNDRLYGYTF	TRBV6-1	-	-	TRBJ1-2
TGTGCCAGCAGTTACGACAGGTTTTCCTACAATGAGCAGTTCTTC	CASSYDRFSYNEQFF	TRBV6-5	-	once	TRBJ2-1
TGCGCCAGCAGTCAATTTCGGGGGATAGCTTTCTTT	CASSQFRGIAFF	TRBV23-1	-	-	TRBJ1-1
TGCAGCGTGTGGTCTAGGCGGGACTATGGCTACACCTTC	CSVWSRRDYGYTF	TRBV29-1	-	-	TRBJ1-2
TGTGCCAGCAGCTTAGAGATCACAGATACGCAGTATTTT	CASSLEITDTQYF	TRBV5-4	-	-	TRBJ2-3
TGCGCCAGCCTGGAAATAGCGGGGGTTCCTGCGGCGCAGTATTTT	CASLEIAGVPAAQYF	TRBV10-2	TRBD2	-	TRBJ2-3
TGCGCCAGCAGCGAAGCGAGCTCCTATGGCTACACCTTC	CASSEASSYGYTF	TRBV10-1	-	-	TRBJ1-2
TGTGCCTGGAGTCTGGACGGAGGGAATGAGCAGTTCTTC	CAWSLDGGNEQFF	TRBV30	-	-	TRBJ2-1
TGTGCCAGCAGTGAAGCAGTGACAGGGTCTTTGGCCCTCCACTTT	CASSEAVTGSLALHF	TRBV2	TRBD1	-	TRBJ1-6
TGTGCCAGCAGCCAAGGGATTAGCGGGGTAGCCCCCGGGGAGCTGTTTTTT	CASSQGISGVAPGELFF	TRBV3-1/TRBV3-2	TRBD2	few	TRBJ2-2
TGTGCCTGGAGTTCTGGAGTAGGTCCGGAGGAACTGTTTTTT	CAWSSGVGPEELFF	TRBV30	-	-	TRBJ1-4
TGTGCCAGCAACCTAGCGGGGGGGAACACCGGGGAGCTGTTTTTT	CASNLAGGNTGELFF	TRBV9	TRBD2	-	TRBJ2-2
TGTGCCAGCAGCCAACCGGAGGGACAGCACTATGGCTACACCTTC	CASSQPEGQHYGYTF	TRBV7-8	TRBD1	-	TRBJ1-2